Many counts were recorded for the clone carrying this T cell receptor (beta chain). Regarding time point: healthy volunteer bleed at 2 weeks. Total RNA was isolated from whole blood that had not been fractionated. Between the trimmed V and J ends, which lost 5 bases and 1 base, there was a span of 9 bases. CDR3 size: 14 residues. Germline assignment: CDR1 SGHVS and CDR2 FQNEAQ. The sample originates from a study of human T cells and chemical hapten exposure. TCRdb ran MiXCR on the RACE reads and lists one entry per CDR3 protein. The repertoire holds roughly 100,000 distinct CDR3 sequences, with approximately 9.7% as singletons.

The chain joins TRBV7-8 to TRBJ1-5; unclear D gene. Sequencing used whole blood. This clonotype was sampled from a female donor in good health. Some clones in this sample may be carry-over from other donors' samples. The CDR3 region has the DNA TGTGCCAGCAGCCAGACGGAGAGCAATCAGCCCCAGCATTTT. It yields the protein CASSQTESNQPQHF.